This T cell receptor beta chain was found in a study of blood T cell repertoires in COVID-19. Study background: Sites across the United States, Italy and Spain contributed samples from acute and convalescent COVID-19. PBMCs, B-cell-depleted T cells, or T cells were the source of the cDNA or gDNA that made up the material.

The sample holds a few counts of this clone. As originally analysed: Estimated nucleated cell counts came from reference gene primer amplification. The protocol was immunoSEQ multiplex PCR, while the TCRdb copy is restricted to in-frame clones and leaves out a portion. The V and J calls and clone size were taken over from that table, and D and trimming were inferred from the DNA. The repertoire holds about 240,000 clones, with over 80% as singletons. Participants' own reports of clinical history determined their cohort assignment. Germline V lookup: CDR1 LNHNV, CDR2 YYDKDF (reference sequence). The length of the CDR3 is 16 residues. Unmatched junction bases numbered 5, after V lost 1 base and J lost 3 bases.

Specimen: PBMCs or T cells enriched from blood (not recorded which). J is TRBJ2-5 and V is TRBV15; 10 bases map to TRBD2. This sequence originates from a woman under 40 with acute COVID-19. The CDR3 DNA sequence: TGTGCCACCAGCAGAGTAGCGGGGGGAACCAAAGAGACCCAGTACTTC. It is translated as CATSRVAGGTKETQYF.